Listed below are T cell receptor beta chains from one sample, sequenced in a study of blood T cell repertoires in COVID-19. Generated by immunoSEQ multiplex PCR, the TCRdb table keeps only in-frame clones and is missing some. The table shows about 220,000 clones, with roughly 76% occurring only once. The sample comprised peripheral blood. The source is a human donor in a cohort sampled during active COVID-19. Each CDR3 is given with its conserved first and last residue. The D gene is left open where the match is weak. A row's size may be missing; if present it is once, few, many or a size class.

>NA|TRBV6-5|NA|TRBJ1-6
TGTGCCAGCAGTTACTCCTGGGCGGGACATAATTCACCCCTCCACTTT
CASSYSWAGHNSPLHF
>NA|TRBV27|TRBD1|TRBJ2-7
TGTGCCAGCAGAATAATGACAGGGGTCTACGAGCAGTACTTC
CASRIMTGVYEQYF
>NA|TRBV7-9|NA|TRBJ1-2
TGTGCCAGCAGCTTAGGAGACGGACTAGCTAACTATGGCTACACCTTC
CASSLGDGLANYGYTF
>few|TRBV28|TRBD1|TRBJ1-2
TGTGCCAGCAGTTTACTGACAGGGCTTTATGGCTACACCTTC
CASSLLTGLYGYTF
>NA|TRBV7-2|NA|TRBJ2-3
TGTGCCAGCAGCTTAGCGTCAGGGATCCCAGATACGCAGTATTTT
CASSLASGIPDTQYF
>NA|TRBV18|TRBD1|TRBJ2-7
TGTGCCAGCTCGGAGGGACAGGGTCTCTACGAGCAGTACTTC
CASSEGQGLYEQYF
>NA|TRBV6-5|TRBD1|TRBJ2-7
TGTGCCAGCAGTCGGACAGGGGTTCACGAGCAGTACTTC
CASSRTGVHEQYF
>NA|TRBV18|TRBD1|TRBJ2-7
TGTGCCAGCTCACCATCCACAGGGGGTGCCCCCTACGAGCAGTACTTC
CASSPSTGGAPYEQYF
>NA|TRBV28|NA|TRBJ1-2
TGTGCCAGCACCCTAACCGGGGGTGGAGGCTACACCTTC
CASTLTGGGGYTF
>NA|TRBV7-2|TRBD2|TRBJ2-3
TGTGCCAGCAGCTTAGTTGCGCGGGAGATTCTTACAGATACGCAGTATTTT
CASSLVAREILTDTQYF
>NA|TRBV19|TRBD1|TRBJ2-7
TGTGCCAGTACCGCCGGGCAGGGGGTGGGCGAGCAGTACTTC
CASTAGQGVGEQYF
>once|TRBV27|NA|TRBJ1-5
TGTGCCAGCAGTCGCCGACGGGAAATCTTTAGCAATCAGCCCCAGCATTTT
CASSRRREIFSNQPQHF
>NA|TRBV7-9|NA|TRBJ1-2
TGTGCCAGCAGCTTCTCAGGGGACGGCTACACCTTC
CASSFSGDGYTF
>many|TRBV27|TRBD1|TRBJ2-5
TGTGCCAGCAGGACAGGGGGCGTCGAGGAGACCCAGTACTTC
CASRTGGVEETQYF
>NA|TRBV5-1|TRBD1|TRBJ1-2
TGCGCCAGCAGCCCGAATCTCGCAGGGGGCGGGAGAGCTGGCTACACCTTC
CASSPNLAGGGRAGYTF
>NA|TRBV28|TRBD1|TRBJ2-1
TGTGCCAGCTTAACCGGGACAGGACTCTACAATGAGCAGTTCTTC
CASLTGTGLYNEQFF
>NA|TRBV28|NA|TRBJ2-3
TGTGCCAGCAGTTTCGGGGAATATACGCAGTATTTT
CASSFGEYTQYF